Following are 17 T cell receptor beta chains from one sample sequenced in a study of beta chain features in type 1 diabetes. The whole isolated RNA underwent reverse transcription, so sequencing captured expressed TCRB transcripts. Profiled with immunoSEQ multiplex PCR; TCRdb holds only in-frame clones, not every one. The table includes tens of thousands of clones, around a third detected once. Sequencing was performed on stem cell memory CD4+ T cells from blood. These receptors originate from a woman between 18 and 29 years old in good health.

The chain carries TRBV4-3 and TRBJ1-4, with 9 bases that match TRBD1. Germline V lookup: CDR1 LGHNA, CDR2 YSLEER. The CDR3 is made up of 17 amino acids. Germline trimming cut 0 bases from V and 7 bases from J; bases unmatched to any gene: 9. CDR3 amino acids: CASSQDWLGTGSEKLFF. In nucleotides, the CDR3 is TGCGCCAGCAGCCAAGATTGGTTGGGGACAGGGTCTGAAAAACTGTTTTTT.

J is TRBJ2-1 and V is TRBV10-3, with D maybe TRBD2 (6 bases). This CDR3 has 15 residues. V lost 10 bases and J lost 8, with 24 bases in between. Germline CDR1 is ENHRY and CDR2 is SYGVKD. The CDR3 region has the DNA TGTGCCACCTCGCCGGGGGAGGCCTCTGGCGATGAGCAGTTCTTC. Its protein is CATSPGEASGDEQFF.

This clone appeared a few times. The V gene is TRBV7-9, the J gene TRBJ1-4; TRBD1 agrees at 8 bases. The ends lost 5 bases at V and 7 bases at J; junction bases unmatched: 6. Germline V gene data show CDR1 as SEHNR and CDR2 as FQNEAQ (reference sequence). The CDR3 totals 14 residues. The CDR3: CASSRTGLGEKLFF. In DNA form, the CDR3 reads TGTGCCAGCAGCCGGACAGGGTTAGGTGAAAAACTGTTTTTT. Combining the CDR3 with reference TRBV7-9 and TRBJ1-4 gives the whole variable domain DTGVSQNPRHKITKRGQNVTFRCDPISEHNRLYWYRQTLGQGPEFLTYFQNEAQLEKSRLLSDRFSAERPKGSFSTLEIQRTEQGDSAMYLCASSRTGLGEKLFFGSGTQLSVL.

V is TRBV2 and J is TRBJ1-1, with 8 bases identical to TRBD1. CDR3 length: 15 residues. Germline-derived CDR1 and CDR2 are SNHLY and FYNNEI. V was clipped by 7 bases and J by 0 bases; unmatched bases: 7. CDR3 in DNA: TGTGCCAGCATCGACCGACAGGGGATGAACACTGAAGCTTTCTTT. Its translation: CASIDRQGMNTEAFF. Full variable domain (remainder filled in from reference TRBV2 and TRBJ1-1): EPEVTQTPSHQVTQMGQEVILRCVPISNHLYFYWYRQILGQKVEFLVSFYNNEISEKSEIFDDQFSVERPDGSNFTLKIRSTKLEDSAMYFCASIDRQGMNTEAFFGQGTRLTVV.

The chain uses TRBV5-1 and TRBJ2-7, with 14 positions matching TRBD2. V lost 4 bases, J lost 4 bases, and 13 bases stayed unmatched. The CDR3 has 18 residues. CDR1 and CDR2 from the germline V gene are SGHRS and YFSETQ. DNA for the CDR3: TGCGCCAGCAGCCACGGACTAGCGGGAGGACCTATGGGATACGAGCAGTACTTC. It specifies CASSHGLAGGPMGYEQYF.

V is TRBV10-3 and J is TRBJ1-5; D remains ambiguous. The CDR3 is 12 amino acids. The V and J ends lost 0 bases and 12 bases respectively, with 9 bases between them. Germline values: CDR1 ENHRY, CDR2 SYGVKD. The CDR3 DNA reads TGTGCCATCAGTGAGTCCAACAGATACCAGCATTTT. This sequence encodes CAISESNRYQHF.

This clone was observed a single time. The J gene is TRBJ2-3, the V gene TRBV5-4; 9 bases agree with TRBD2. This CDR3 contains 16 residues. The junction had 9 bases not matched to a gene; V was cut back by 2 bases and J by 5 bases. CDR1 SGHNT and CDR2 YYREEE come from the germline V gene (reference sequence). CDR3 nucleotide sequence: TGTGCCAGCAGCTTAAAGCTCGCGGGGGGGCAAGATACGCAGTATTTT. Amino acid sequence: CASSLKLAGGQDTQYF.

The chain couples TRBV7-9 to TRBJ2-7; 7 positions agree with TRBD2. There are 16 residues in the CDR3. V lost 5 bases to trimming and J lost 0 bases; unmatched junction nucleotides: 10. Germline V gene data show CDR1 as SEHNR and CDR2 as FQNEAQ (reference sequence). CDR3 nucleotides: TGTGCCAGCAGCCTTGGAGGGACTACGATCTCCTACGAGCAGTACTTC. Encoded protein: CASSLGGTTISYEQYF.

The chain recombines TRBV6-5 with TRBJ2-7; a possible D gene is TRBD2 (6 bases). V was trimmed by 6 bases and J by 4 bases, leaving 19 bases between them. This CDR3 has 15 amino acids. Germline V gives CDR1 MNHEY, CDR2 SVGAGI. In nucleotides, the CDR3 is TGTGCCAGCAGAAAACGGGACTCCTCCGTATACGAGCAGTACTTC. Amino acid sequence: CASRKRDSSVYEQYF.

This chain joins TRBV6-5 and TRBJ1-4, with a possible D match to TRBD1 (5 bases). Trimming shortened V by 7 bases and J by 3 bases, and 9 bases separated the two germline ends. The CDR3 totals 13 residues. Germline V gene data show CDR1 as MNHEY and CDR2 as SVGAGI. The CDR3 loop is CASKEGSNEKLFF. The CDR3, as DNA: TGTGCCAGCAAGGAGGGGTCTAATGAAAAACTGTTTTTT.

A few counts support this clone. The chain carries TRBV19 and TRBJ2-3; TRBD1 aligns across 9 bases. Trimming took 4 bases from V and 4 from J; bases not matched to a gene: 3. The germline V gene encodes CDR1 LNHDA and CDR2 SQIVND (reference sequence). The CDR3 runs to 14 residues. Written as DNA, the CDR3 is TGTGCCAGTAGTAAGAGGACAGGGGCAGATACGCAGTATTTT. This codes for CASSKRTGADTQYF.

This clone appeared a few times. This sequence joins TRBV21-1 and TRBJ1-2; the table calls TRBD1, which could not be checked here. TRBV21-1 is flagged as a pseudogene. CDR3 size: 15 residues. In DNA form, the CDR3 reads TGTGCCAGCAGCAAAGAATTAAATGACAGGGCAGGCTACACCTTC. Translation gives CASSKELNDRAGYTF.

Written as DNA, the CDR3 is TGTGCCAGCAAGAAGGGGGATGAAAAACTGTTTTTT. Protein product: CASKKGDEKLFF. The J gene is TRBJ1-4, the V gene TRBV2; possibly TRBD1 for D (6 bases). This CDR3 is 12 amino acids long. V lost 7 bases to trimming and J lost 6 bases, with 9 bases between them. Germline assignment: CDR1 SNHLY and CDR2 FYNNEI.

The chain combines TRBV11-3 with TRBJ1-1; possibly TRBD1 for D (6 bases). CDR1 is SGHNT, CDR2 YENEEA, per germline. V lost 5 bases to trimming and J lost 0 bases, with 10 bases between them. CDR3 length: 14 residues. CDR3 residues: CASSPGQVNTEAFF. CDR3 bases: TGTGCCAGCAGCCCGGGACAAGTGAACACTGAAGCTTTCTTT.

This clone showed up just a few times. The chain carries TRBV7-9 and TRBJ2-1, with TRBD1 matching 12 bases. V was clipped by 5 bases and J by 8 bases; unmatched bases: 4. The germline V gene has CDR1 SEHNR and CDR2 FQNEAQ (reference sequence). CDR3 length: 14 amino acids. CDR3 nucleotide sequence: TGTGCCAGCAGCATGGGGACAGGGGGCCATGAGCAGTTCTTC. It codes for CASSMGTGGHEQFF.

The chain recombines TRBV11-3 with TRBJ2-3; D might be TRBD1 (6 bases). The germline V gene encodes CDR1 SGHNT and CDR2 YENEEA. The CDR3 is 15 residues long. The V end lost 4 bases, the J end lost 2 bases, and 13 bases lay between the germline ends. CDR3 nucleotides: TGTGCCAGCAGCTCCGGGACAAGGAACACAGATACGCAGTATTTT. It codes for CASSSGTRNTDTQYF.

This clone was picked up a small number of times. This rearrangement joins TRBV11-2 to TRBJ2-2; D is unclear. Germline values: CDR1 SGHAT, CDR2 FQNNGV. Between the trimmed V and J ends, which lost 2 bases and 0 bases, there was a span of 16 bases. This CDR3 has 18 residues. Written as DNA, the CDR3 is TGTGCCAGCAGCTTAATGGGTTTGGGCTTGACGAACACCGGGGAGCTGTTTTTT. Amino acid sequence: CASSLMGLGLTNTGELFF. Full variable domain (remainder filled in from reference TRBV11-2 and TRBJ2-2): EAGVAQSPRYKIIEKRQSVAFWCNPISGHATLYWYQQILGQGPKLLIQFQNNGVVDDSQLPKDRFSAERLKGVDSTLKIQPAKLEDSAVYLCASSLMGLGLTNTGELFFGEGSRLTVL.